The next 8 T cell receptor beta chains were all read from a single sample in a study of T cells in Graves' hyperthyroidism and ophthalmopathy. Amplification of TCR beta CDR3 regions was performed using RNA transcripts as template. A first-round RT-PCR of the TCR CDR3 used the HTBI primer set. TCRdb re-derived calls from the multiplex PCR reads in MiXCR, one entry per CDR3 protein. The repertoire has 500,000 to 800,000 distinct CDR3 sequences, more than 12% of them found once; the top ten carry roughly an eighth. The source material was blood. All receptors come from a woman aged 45-65 years with Graves' ophthalmopathy.

The table lists this clonotype with many counts. The chain combines TRBV7-8 with TRBJ2-1, with TRBD2 identical over 9 bases. Unmatched junction bases numbered 15, after V lost 5 bases and J lost 4 bases. CDR3 length: 18 amino acids. Germline CDR1 reads SGHVS; CDR2 reads FQNEAQ. CDR3 residues: CASSPRLAGPGAYNEQFF. The CDR3 coding sequence is TGTGCCAGCAGCCCCCGGCTAGCGGGGCCGGGGGCATACAATGAGCAGTTCTTC.

This clonotype turned up a few times. The chain joins TRBV7-3 to TRBJ2-2, with D perhaps being TRBD1 or TRBD2 (7 bases each). Trimming took off 5 bases at V and 5 bases at J, with 18 bases between the two ends. Germline CDR1 SGHTA, CDR2 FQGTGA. This CDR3 contains 16 residues. Here the CDR3 reads CASSTLRGGRTGELFF. The CDR3 DNA is TGTGCCAGCAGCACCCTCAGGGGGGGACGGACCGGGGAGCTGTTTTTT.

This clonotype was counted at least ten times. V gene TRBV7-3 combines with J gene TRBJ2-1; D gene ambiguous. The CDR3 is made up of 13 amino acids. Trimming removed 2 bases at V and 7 bases at J, with 9 bases between. Germline CDR1 reads SGHTA; CDR2 reads FQGTGA. DNA of the CDR3: TGTGCCAGCAGCTTATGGGCAGAGAATGAGCAGTTCTTC. It is translated as CASSLWAENEQFF.

This clonotype was detected many times. V usage is TRBV3-1 and J usage is TRBJ2-5; D possibly corresponds to TRBD1 (7 bases). V was cut by 6 bases and J by 13 bases, with 18 bases left in between. There are 12 residues in the CDR3. Germline CDR1 and CDR2: LGHDT and YNNKEL (reference sequence). CDR3 protein: CASSQGGARWYF. CDR3 nucleotide sequence: TGTGCCAGCAGTCAGGGGGGCGCTCGATGGTACTTC.

This clonotype was counted many times. V gene TRBV11-2 combines with J gene TRBJ1-1; D possibly corresponds to TRBD1 (6 bases). Germline V gene sequence: CDR1 SGHAT, CDR2 FQNNGV. V lost 2 bases and J lost 1, with 8 bases in between. This CDR3 region has 14 residues. CDR3 region: CASSLTTGNTEAFF. CDR3 nucleotides: TGTGCCAGCAGCTTAACGACAGGGAACACTGAAGCTTTCTTT.

In this sample, this clonotype turned up a few times. The gene calls are TRBV9 and TRBJ2-2; the D gene could be TRBD1 or TRBD2 (6 bases each). The germline V gene has CDR1 SGDLS and CDR2 YYNGEE. V was shortened by 4 bases and J by 2 bases, with 12 bases between the two germline ends. The CDR3 spans 15 residues. The CDR3 coding sequence is TGTGCCAGCAGCACCGCGGGACACAACACCGGGGAGCTGTTTTTT. This translates into CASSTAGHNTGELFF.

This clonotype was observed a few times. The gene calls are TRBV9 and TRBJ2-1, with D perhaps assigned TRBD1 or TRBD2 (5 bases each). The V gene lost 3 bases and the J gene lost 0 bases, with 16 bases spanning the gap. This CDR3 spans 17 amino acids. Germline assignment: CDR1 SGDLS and CDR2 YYNGEE. DNA for the CDR3: TGTGCCAGCAGCGGAGCCCGGTGGGGGAGCTCCTACAATGAGCAGTTCTTC. This translates into CASSGARWGSSYNEQFF.

The table lists this clonotype with many counts. This sequence joins TRBV11-2 and TRBJ1-4; D perhaps matches TRBD1 (6 bases). V lost 4 bases and J 7 bases, leaving 16 bases between the germline ends. The CDR3 has 15 residues. Germline V CDR1 and CDR2: SGHAT, FQNNGV. The CDR3 bases are TGTGCCAGCAGCTCCCGAGGGGGGGCTGGTGAAAAACTGTTTTTT. Translation: CASSSRGGAGEKLFF.